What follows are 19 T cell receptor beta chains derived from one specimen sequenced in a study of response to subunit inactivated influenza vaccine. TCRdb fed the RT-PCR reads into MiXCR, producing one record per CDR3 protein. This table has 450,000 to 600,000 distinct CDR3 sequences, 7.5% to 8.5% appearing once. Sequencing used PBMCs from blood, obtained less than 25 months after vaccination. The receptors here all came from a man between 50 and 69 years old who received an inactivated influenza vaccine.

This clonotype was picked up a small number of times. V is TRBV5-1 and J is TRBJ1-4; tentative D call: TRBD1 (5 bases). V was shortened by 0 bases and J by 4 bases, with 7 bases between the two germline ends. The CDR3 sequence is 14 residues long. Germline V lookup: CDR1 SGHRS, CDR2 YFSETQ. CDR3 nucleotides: TGCGCCAGCAGCTTGGGGGGGATTAATGAAAAACTGTTTTTT. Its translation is CASSLGGINEKLFF. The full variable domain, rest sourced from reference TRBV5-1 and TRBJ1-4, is KAGVTQTPRYLIKTRGQQVTLSCSPISGHRSVSWYQQTPGQGLQFLFEYFSETQRNKGNFPGRFSGRQFSNSRSEMNVSTLELGDSALYLCASSLGGINEKLFFGSGTQLSVL.

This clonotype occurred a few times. CDR3 nucleotides: TGTGCCAGCAGTTCGAGACTAGCGGGGCTCTCCTACAATGAGCAGTTCTTC. Its protein product is CASSSRLAGLSYNEQFF. V is TRBV12-3 or TRBV12-4 and J is TRBJ2-1; 11 nucleotides line up with TRBD2. V trimming: 4 bases; J trimming: 0 bases; junction bases outside the gene matches: 5. The CDR3 runs 17 residues.

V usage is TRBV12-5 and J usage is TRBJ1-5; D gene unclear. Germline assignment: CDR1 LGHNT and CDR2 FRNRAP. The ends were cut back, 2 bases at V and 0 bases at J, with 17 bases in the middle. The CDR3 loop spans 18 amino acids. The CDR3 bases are TGTGCTAGTGGTTTGCCCCGGGCCCGCGAGTATAGCAATCAGCCCCAGCATTTT. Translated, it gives CASGLPRAREYSNQPQHF. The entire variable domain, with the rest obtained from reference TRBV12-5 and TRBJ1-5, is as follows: DARVTQTPRHKVTEMGQEVTMRCQPILGHNTVFWYRQTMMQGLELLAYFRNRAPLDDSGMPKDRFSAEMPDATLATLKIQPSEPRDSAVYFCASGLPRAREYSNQPQHFGDGTRLSIL.

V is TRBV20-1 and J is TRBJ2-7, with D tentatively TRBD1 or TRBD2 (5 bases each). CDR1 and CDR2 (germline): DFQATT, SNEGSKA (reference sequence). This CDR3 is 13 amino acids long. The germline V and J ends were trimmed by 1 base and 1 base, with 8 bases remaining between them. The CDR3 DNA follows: TGCAGTGCTAGAGTGGGACCTTCCTACGAGCAGTACTTC. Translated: CSARVGPSYEQYF.

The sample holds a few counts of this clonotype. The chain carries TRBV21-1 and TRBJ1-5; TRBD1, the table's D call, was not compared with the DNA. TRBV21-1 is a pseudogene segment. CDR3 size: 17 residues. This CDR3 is CASSLRGKPYSNQPQHF. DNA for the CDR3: TGTGCCAGCAGCCTACGGGGGAAGCCGTATAGCAATCAGCCCCAGCATTTT.

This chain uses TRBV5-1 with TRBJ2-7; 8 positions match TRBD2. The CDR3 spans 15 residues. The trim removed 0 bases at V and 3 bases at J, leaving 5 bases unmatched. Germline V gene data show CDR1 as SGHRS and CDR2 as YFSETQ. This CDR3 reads CASSLGLAPDYEQYF. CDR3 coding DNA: TGCGCCAGCAGCTTGGGACTAGCGCCGGACTACGAGCAGTACTTC.

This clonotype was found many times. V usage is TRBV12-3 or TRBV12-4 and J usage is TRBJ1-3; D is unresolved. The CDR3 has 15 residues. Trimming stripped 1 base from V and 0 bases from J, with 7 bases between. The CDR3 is CASSLGANSGNTIYF. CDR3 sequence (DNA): TGTGCCAGCAGTTTAGGAGCCAACTCTGGAAACACCATATATTTT.

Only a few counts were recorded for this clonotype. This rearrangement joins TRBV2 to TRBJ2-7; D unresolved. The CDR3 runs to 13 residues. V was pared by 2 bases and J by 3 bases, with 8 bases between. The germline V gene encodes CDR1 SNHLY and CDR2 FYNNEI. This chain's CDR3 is CASSELWIYEQYF. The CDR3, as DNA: TGTGCCAGCAGTGAATTGTGGATCTACGAGCAGTACTTC. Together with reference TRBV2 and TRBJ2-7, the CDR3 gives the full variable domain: EPEVTQTPSHQVTQMGQEVILRCVPISNHLYFYWYRQILGQKVEFLVSFYNNEISEKSEIFDDQFSVERPDGSNFTLKIRSTKLEDSAMYFCASSELWIYEQYFGPGTRLTVT.

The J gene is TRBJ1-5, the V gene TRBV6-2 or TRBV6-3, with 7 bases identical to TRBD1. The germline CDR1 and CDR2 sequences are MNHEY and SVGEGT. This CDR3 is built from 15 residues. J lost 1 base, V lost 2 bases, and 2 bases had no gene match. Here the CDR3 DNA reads TGTGCCAGCAGTTACAGGGACAGAAGCAATCAGCCCCAGCATTTT. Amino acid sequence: CASSYRDRSNQPQHF.

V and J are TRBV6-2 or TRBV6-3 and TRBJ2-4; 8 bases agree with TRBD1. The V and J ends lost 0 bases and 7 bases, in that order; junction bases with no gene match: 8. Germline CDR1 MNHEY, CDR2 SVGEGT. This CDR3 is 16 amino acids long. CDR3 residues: CASSYSPGRTGNIQYF. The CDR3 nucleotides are TGTGCCAGCAGTTACTCGCCGGGTAGGACAGGGAACATTCAGTACTTC.

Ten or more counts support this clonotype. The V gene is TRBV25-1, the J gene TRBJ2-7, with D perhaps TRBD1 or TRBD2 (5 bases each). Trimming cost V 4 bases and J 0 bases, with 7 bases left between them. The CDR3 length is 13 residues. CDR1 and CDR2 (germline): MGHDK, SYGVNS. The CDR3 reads CASSGGSSYEQYF. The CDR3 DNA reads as TGTGCCAGCAGTGGGGGGAGCTCCTACGAGCAGTACTTC.

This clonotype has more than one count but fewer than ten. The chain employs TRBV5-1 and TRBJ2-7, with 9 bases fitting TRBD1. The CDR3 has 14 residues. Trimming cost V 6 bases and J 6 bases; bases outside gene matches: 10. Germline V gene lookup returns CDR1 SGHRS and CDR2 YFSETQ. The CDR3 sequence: CASNDGQGNREQYF. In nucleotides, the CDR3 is TGCGCCAGCAACGATGGACAGGGGAATCGCGAGCAGTACTTC.

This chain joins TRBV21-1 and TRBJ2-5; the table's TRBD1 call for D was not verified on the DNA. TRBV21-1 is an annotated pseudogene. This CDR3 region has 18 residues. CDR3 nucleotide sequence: TGTGCCAGCAGCAAAGAGGTCGGTGGCAGGGTTAGGCAAGAGACCCAGTACTTC. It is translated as CASSKEVGGRVRQETQYF.

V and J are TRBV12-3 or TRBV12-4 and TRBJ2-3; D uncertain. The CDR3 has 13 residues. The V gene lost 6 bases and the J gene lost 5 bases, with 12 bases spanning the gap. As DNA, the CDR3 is TGTGCCAGCAGCCAAAGGCTGCTAGATACGCAGTATTTT. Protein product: CASSQRLLDTQYF.

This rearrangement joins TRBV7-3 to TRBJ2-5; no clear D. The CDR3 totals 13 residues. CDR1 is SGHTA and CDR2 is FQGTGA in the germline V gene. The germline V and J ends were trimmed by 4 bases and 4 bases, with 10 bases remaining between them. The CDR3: CASSSTMVETQYF. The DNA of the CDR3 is TGTGCCAGCAGCTCAACGATGGTAGAGACCCAGTACTTC.

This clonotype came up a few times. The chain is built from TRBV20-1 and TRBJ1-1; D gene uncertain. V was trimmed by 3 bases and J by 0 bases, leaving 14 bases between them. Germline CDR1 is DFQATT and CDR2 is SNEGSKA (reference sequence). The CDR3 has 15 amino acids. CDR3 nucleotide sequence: TGCAGTGCTAGGGGTGGATCAGGTATGAACACTGAAGCTTTCTTT. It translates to CSARGGSGMNTEAFF.

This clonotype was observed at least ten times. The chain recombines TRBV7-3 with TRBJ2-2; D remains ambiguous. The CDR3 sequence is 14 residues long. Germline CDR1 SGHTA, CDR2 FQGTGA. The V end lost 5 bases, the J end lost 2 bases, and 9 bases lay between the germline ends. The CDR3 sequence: CASSSRLNTGELFF. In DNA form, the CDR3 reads TGTGCCAGCAGCAGCCGCTTAAACACCGGGGAGCTGTTTTTT.

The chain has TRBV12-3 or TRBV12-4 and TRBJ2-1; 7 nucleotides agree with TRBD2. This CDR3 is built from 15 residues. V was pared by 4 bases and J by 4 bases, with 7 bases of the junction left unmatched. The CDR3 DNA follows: TGTGCCAGCAGTTCGGGGACTAATTTGTACAATGAGCAGTTCTTC. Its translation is CASSSGTNLYNEQFF.

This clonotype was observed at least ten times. CDR3 loop: CASSTGGRLPFF. CDR3 in DNA: TGTGCCAGCAGCACAGGGGGAAGGTTACCTTTCTTT. V usage is TRBV27 and J usage is TRBJ1-1, with 8 bases that match TRBD1. Germline values: CDR1 MNHEY, CDR2 SMNVEV (reference sequence). Germline trimming cut 6 bases from V and 12 bases from J; bases unmatched to any gene: 9. The CDR3 is 12 residues long.